The T cell receptor beta chain described here comes from a study of post-analysis software for immune sequencing data. Unique molecular identifiers were built into the TCR beta cDNA libraries. Via MiXCR, TCRdb re-called the PCR reads, giving one row per CDR3 protein. This sample carries 350,000 to 450,000 distinct CDR3 sequences, less than 35% of them seen once, and the ten largest clones take around an eighth. This clonotype came up many times. Its antigen is unknown. General study points: In patients, a few TRBV segments were more frequent than in controls, with TRBV5-6, TRBV5-1 and TRBV20-1 among them.

The germline V gene has CDR1 SNHLY and CDR2 FYNNEI. The CDR3 totals 14 residues. Trimming took off 2 bases at V and 2 bases at J, with 7 bases between the two ends. The gene calls are TRBV2 and TRBJ1-5; D gene ambiguous. The receptor comes from a girl under 18 with multiple sclerosis. Specimen: blood. CDR3 amino acids: CASSERAGNQPQHF. The CDR3 DNA is TGTGCCAGCAGTGAAAGGGCGGGCAATCAGCCCCAGCATTTT.